Listed here are 7 T cell receptor beta chains from one sample, sequenced in a study of radiation and T cells in renal cell carcinoma. Time point denoted: baseline pretreatment blood. The treatment is: 15 Gy SBRT to primary tumor, nephrectomy 4 weeks later. Using immunoSEQ multiplex PCR, the repertoire was profiled, and TCRdb retains in-frame clones only, with some absent. The sample records 90,000 to 95,000 clones, over 75% being singletons. The sample here was blood, taken from a patient whose treatment included radiotherapy and nephrectomy. The receptors come from a man in his sixties with renal cell carcinoma.

The chain uses TRBV7-9 and TRBJ1-3, with D unresolved. Germline CDR1 SEHNR, CDR2 FQNEAQ (reference sequence). The CDR3 is made up of 15 amino acids. Trimming removed 2 bases at V and 0 bases at J, with 8 bases between. CDR3 loop: CASSLFPSSGNTIYF. The DNA for the CDR3 is TGTGCCAGCAGCTTATTCCCCTCCTCTGGAAACACCATATATTTT.

This chain connects TRBV7-2 to TRBJ1-4; 8 nucleotides agree with TRBD1. Germline CDR1 is SGHTA and CDR2 is FQGNSA. The J segment lost 3 bases and the V segment lost 5 bases, leaving 5 bases of the junction unmatched. CDR3 size: 15 residues. The CDR3 sequence is CASSQNRGANEKLFF. DNA of the CDR3: TGTGCCAGCAGCCAGAACAGGGGGGCTAATGAAAAACTGTTTTTT.

The chain couples TRBV5-1 to TRBJ2-1; TRBD2 matches 7 bases. The CDR3 is made up of 13 amino acids. J lost 8 bases, V lost 3 bases, and 5 bases had no gene match. Germline CDR1 is SGHRS and CDR2 is YFSETQ. The CDR3 here is CASSWGGSDEQFF. The CDR3 bases are TGCGCCAGCAGCTGGGGAGGGTCGGATGAGCAGTTCTTC.

The chain couples TRBV2 to TRBJ2-1; a possible D gene is TRBD1 (5 bases). Germline CDR1 is SNHLY and CDR2 is FYNNEI. The V end was cut by 4 bases, the J end by 0 bases, with 10 bases between. CDR3 length: 15 residues. CDR3 protein: CASSGGLSSYNEQFF. The CDR3 region has the DNA TGTGCCAGCAGTGGGGGCCTTTCCTCCTACAATGAGCAGTTCTTC.

The J gene is TRBJ1-1, the V gene TRBV5-1; D unresolved. Trimming cost V 0 bases and J 1 base, with 7 bases left between them. The CDR3 totals 14 residues. CDR1 SGHRS and CDR2 YFSETQ come from the germline V gene. The CDR3 sequence: CASSLASGNTEAFF. CDR3 in DNA: TGCGCCAGCAGCTTGGCTAGCGGGAACACTGAAGCTTTCTTT.

This clone occurred a few times. V is TRBV6-1 and J is TRBJ1-5; D ambiguous. Germline V lookup: CDR1 MNHNS, CDR2 SASEGT. The V and J ends lost 6 bases and 5 bases respectively, with 11 bases between them. The CDR3 is 13 amino acids. The CDR3 DNA is TGTGCCAGCAGCCGGGGAATCGATCAGCCCCAGCATTTT. Amino acid sequence: CASSRGIDQPQHF.

The chain combines TRBV28 with TRBJ2-3, with D perhaps matching TRBD1 or TRBD2 (5 bases each). CDR1 and CDR2 (germline): MDHEN, SYDVKM. The germline V and J ends were trimmed by 6 bases and 4 bases, with 8 bases remaining between them. This CDR3 is 12 amino acids long. The CDR3 loop is CASRGTPDTQYF. The CDR3 DNA reads TGTGCCAGCAGAGGGACCCCAGATACGCAGTATTTT. Based on the CDR3 plus reference TRBV28 and TRBJ2-3, the full variable domain is DVKVTQSSRYLVKRTGEKVFLECVQDMDHENMFWYRQDPGLGLRLIYFSYDVKMKEKGDIPEGYSVSREKKERFSLILESASTNQTSMYLCASRGTPDTQYFGPGTRLTVL.